The T cell receptor (beta chain) described here comes from a study of cytomegalovirus exposure and HLA in healthy donors. The donors, nominally healthy at sampling, likely had unrecorded immune exposures. Trimming cost V 0 bases and J 0 bases, with 5 bases left between them. Germline CDR1 SGHRS, CDR2 YFSETQ. The CDR3 totals 14 residues. PCR was performed using 60 Vbeta and 13 Jbeta primers. Some clones are missing from TCRdb's copy, which holds only in-frame ones; the method was immunoSEQ multiplex PCR. Seen here are around 170,000 clones, about 80% observed once, and the top ten hold 2% to 2.5%. The sequenced material came from PBMCs. The receptor was isolated from a man aged 55 to 69 in good health and CMV-seronegative. This chain joins TRBV5-1 and TRBJ2-3; no reliable D call. Written as DNA, the CDR3 is TGCGCCAGCAGCTTGGACAGTAGCACAGATACGCAGTATTTT. As protein: CASSLDSSTDTQYF.